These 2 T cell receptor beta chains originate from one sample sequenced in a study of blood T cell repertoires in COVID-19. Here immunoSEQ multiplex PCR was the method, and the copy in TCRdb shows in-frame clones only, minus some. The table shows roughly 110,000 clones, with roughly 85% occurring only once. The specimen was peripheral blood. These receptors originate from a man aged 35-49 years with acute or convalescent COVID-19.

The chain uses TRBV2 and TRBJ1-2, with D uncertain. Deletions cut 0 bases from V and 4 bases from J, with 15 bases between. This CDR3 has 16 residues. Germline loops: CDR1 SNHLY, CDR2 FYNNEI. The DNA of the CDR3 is TGTGCCAGCAGTGAAGCGGTAACCGGCGCGGGCTATGGCTACACCTTC. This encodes CASSEAVTGAGYGYTF. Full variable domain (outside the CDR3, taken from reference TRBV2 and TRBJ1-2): EPEVTQTPSHQVTQMGQEVILRCVPISNHLYFYWYRQILGQKVEFLVSFYNNEISEKSEIFDDQFSVERPDGSNFTLKIRSTKLEDSAMYFCASSEAVTGAGYGYTFGSGTRLTVV.

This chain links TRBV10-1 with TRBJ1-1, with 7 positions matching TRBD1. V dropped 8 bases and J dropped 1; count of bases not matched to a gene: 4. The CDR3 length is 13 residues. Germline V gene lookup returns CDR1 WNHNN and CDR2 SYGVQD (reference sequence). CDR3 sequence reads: CASRQGPNTEAFF. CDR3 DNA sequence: TGCGCCAGCCGACAGGGCCCGAACACTGAAGCTTTCTTT.